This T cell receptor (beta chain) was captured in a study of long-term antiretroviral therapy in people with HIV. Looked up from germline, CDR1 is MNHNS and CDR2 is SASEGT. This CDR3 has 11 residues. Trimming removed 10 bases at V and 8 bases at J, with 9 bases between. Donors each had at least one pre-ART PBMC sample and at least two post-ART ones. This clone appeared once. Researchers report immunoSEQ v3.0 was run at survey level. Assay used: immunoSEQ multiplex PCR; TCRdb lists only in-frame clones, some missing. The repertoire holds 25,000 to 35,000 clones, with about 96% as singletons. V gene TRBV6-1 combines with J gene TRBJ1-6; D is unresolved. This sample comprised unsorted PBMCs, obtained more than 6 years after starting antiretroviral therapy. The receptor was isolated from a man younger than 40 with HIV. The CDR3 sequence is CATMDYSPLHF. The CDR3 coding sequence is TGTGCCACCATGGATTATTCACCCCTCCACTTT.